This T cell receptor (beta chain) came from a study of shared clonotypes between healthy human individuals. The V and J ends lost 8 bases and 8 bases respectively, with 21 bases between them. The length of the CDR3 is 14 residues. Germline V gene data show CDR1 as MDHEN and CDR2 as SYDVKM. Study-wide points: Compared with clonotypes that all four donors shared, non-shared clonotypes had lower generation probabilities.

Details on this clone: Antigen unknown.

Clones were read by immunoSEQ multiplex PCR, and TCRdb kept only the in-frame ones, dropping some. The data show 2 million to 2.5 million clones, 80% to 95% seen once. This sequence originates from a young man in good health. Some clones in this sample may be carry-over from other donors' samples. This chain uses TRBV28 with TRBJ1-2; possibly TRBD1 for D (5 bases). Specimen: naive CD4+ T cells from PBMCs. The subset is: CD45RA+ positively selected. The CDR3 region has the DNA TGTGCCAGCCGGCGGGGAGTGATTGAGGGGGGCTACACCTTC. It yields the protein CASRRGVIEGGYTF.